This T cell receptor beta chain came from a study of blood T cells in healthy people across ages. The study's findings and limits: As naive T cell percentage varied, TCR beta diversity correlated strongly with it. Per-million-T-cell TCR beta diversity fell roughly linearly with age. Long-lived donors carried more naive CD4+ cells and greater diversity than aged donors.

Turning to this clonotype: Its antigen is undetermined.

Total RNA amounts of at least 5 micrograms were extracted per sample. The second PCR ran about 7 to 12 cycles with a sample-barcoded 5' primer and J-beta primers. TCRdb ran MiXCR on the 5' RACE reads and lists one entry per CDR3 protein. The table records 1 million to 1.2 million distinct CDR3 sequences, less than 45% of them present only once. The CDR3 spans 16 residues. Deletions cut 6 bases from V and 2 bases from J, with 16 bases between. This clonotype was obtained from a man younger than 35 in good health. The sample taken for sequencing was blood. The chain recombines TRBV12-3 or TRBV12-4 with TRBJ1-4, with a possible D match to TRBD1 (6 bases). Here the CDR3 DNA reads TGTGCCAGCAGCCCCGACAGGTCGGGGACTAATGAAAAACTGTTTTTT. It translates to CASSPDRSGTNEKLFF.